The rows below give T cell receptor beta chains drawn from one sample of a study of CD4 T cells in relation to SARS-CoV-2 and coronaviruses. Antigen specificity for these receptors is unknown. The protocol was immunoSEQ multiplex PCR, while the TCRdb copy is restricted to in-frame clones and leaves out a portion. The data show about 18,000 clones, 77% seen once. The sample was CD4+ T cells from PBMCs, cultured in vitro. The receptors here all came from a human donor in good health. The CDR3 runs from the conserved cysteine through the conserved F or W. The D gene is left open where the match is weak. Clone size is not always given. Where it is, it says once, few, many or a class for expanded clones.

d_call: -; v_call: TRBV5-1; j_call: TRBJ1-1; clone_size: once; cdr3_nt: TGCGCCAGCAGCCCCGGGGACATCGGGACTGAAGCTTTCTTT; cdr3_aa: CASSPGDIGTEAFF
d_call: TRBD2; v_call: TRBV11-2; j_call: TRBJ2-3; clone_size: -; cdr3_nt: TGTGCCAGCAAGGTGGGAGGGAACACCCCAGATACGCAGTATTTT; cdr3_aa: CASKVGGNTPDTQYF
d_call: -; v_call: TRBV28; j_call: TRBJ2-5; clone_size: -; cdr3_nt: TGTGCCAGCAGTGGGGGCGGGAGCGGACAGACCCAGTACTTC; cdr3_aa: CASSGGGSGQTQYF
d_call: -; v_call: TRBV30; j_call: TRBJ1-5; clone_size: few; cdr3_nt: TGTGCCTGGAATTCGGACCCCAATCAGCCCCAGCATTTT; cdr3_aa: CAWNSDPNQPQHF
d_call: TRBD1; v_call: TRBV5-1; j_call: TRBJ1-1; clone_size: once; cdr3_nt: TGCGCCAGCAGCTTGGGGCAGGACAGGCGGGTCACTGAAGCTTTCTTT; cdr3_aa: CASSLGQDRRVTEAFF
d_call: -; v_call: TRBV5-4; j_call: TRBJ1-1; clone_size: -; cdr3_nt: TGTGCCAGCAGCTTGGTATCCGGGAACACTGAAGCTTTCTTT; cdr3_aa: CASSLVSGNTEAFF
d_call: -; v_call: TRBV7-6; j_call: TRBJ1-4; clone_size: -; cdr3_nt: TGTGCCAGCAGCCCGCCGCGGGGTACTAATGAAAAACTGTTTTTT; cdr3_aa: CASSPPRGTNEKLFF
d_call: TRBD2; v_call: TRBV2; j_call: TRBJ2-1; clone_size: -; cdr3_nt: TGTGCCAGCAGTGACGCTAGCGGGAGTTACAATGAGCAGTTCTTC; cdr3_aa: CASSDASGSYNEQFF
d_call: -; v_call: TRBV19; j_call: TRBJ1-1; clone_size: -; cdr3_nt: TGTGCCAGTAGTATGTCACGGGGGCGGACTGAAGCTTTCTTT; cdr3_aa: CASSMSRGRTEAFF
d_call: -; v_call: TRBV11-2; j_call: TRBJ2-7; clone_size: -; cdr3_nt: TGTGCCAGCAGCCCAGTCTCCAGGCAGAGGCCGCGGGTCTACGAGCAGTACTTC; cdr3_aa: CASSPVSRQRPRVYEQYF
d_call: -; v_call: TRBV10-1; j_call: TRBJ2-1; clone_size: -; cdr3_nt: TGCGCCACCGGTTATACGCCCGCCCAGAGCTCCTACAATGAGCAGTTCTTC; cdr3_aa: CATGYTPAQSSYNEQFF
d_call: -; v_call: TRBV19; j_call: TRBJ1-6; clone_size: few; cdr3_nt: TGTGCCAGTAGTATGTACCAATCAAATTCACCCCTCCACTTT; cdr3_aa: CASSMYQSNSPLHF
d_call: -; v_call: TRBV11-2; j_call: TRBJ2-2; clone_size: -; cdr3_nt: TGTGCCAGCAACCCAGACTACGCGAACACCGGGGAGCTGTTTTTT; cdr3_aa: CASNPDYANTGELFF
d_call: -; v_call: TRBV19; j_call: TRBJ1-2; clone_size: -; cdr3_nt: TGTGCCAGTGGTGGGGATCGTCCCTATGGCTACACCTTC; cdr3_aa: CASGGDRPYGYTF
d_call: TRBD1; v_call: TRBV7-8; j_call: TRBJ2-3; clone_size: -; cdr3_nt: TGTGCCAGCAGCTCGCAGGGGGCCGGATTTAAGGATACGCAGTATTTT; cdr3_aa: CASSSQGAGFKDTQYF
d_call: TRBD2; v_call: TRBV11-3; j_call: TRBJ2-1; clone_size: -; cdr3_nt: TGTGCCAGCAGCCAGGGACTAGCGGTCTACAATGAGCAGTTCTTC; cdr3_aa: CASSQGLAVYNEQFF
d_call: -; v_call: TRBV19; j_call: TRBJ2-1; clone_size: -; cdr3_nt: TGTGCCAGTAGTCCCCCGTTTCGACTAGATTCTGAGCAGTTCTTC; cdr3_aa: CASSPPFRLDSEQFF
d_call: TRBD2; v_call: TRBV10-3; j_call: TRBJ2-7; clone_size: few; cdr3_nt: TGTGCCATCAGCAGCGGGAGTGGTGAGCAGTACTTC; cdr3_aa: CAISSGSGEQYF
d_call: -; v_call: TRBV28; j_call: TRBJ1-2; clone_size: -; cdr3_nt: TGTGCCAGCAGTTTCGGTGGCGGCTACACCTTC; cdr3_aa: CASSFGGGYTF
d_call: -; v_call: TRBV9; j_call: TRBJ2-2; clone_size: -; cdr3_nt: TGTGCCAGCAGCGTAGTCTCGTCTAGTGGGGAGCTGTTTTTT; cdr3_aa: CASSVVSSSGELFF
d_call: TRBD2; v_call: TRBV6-5; j_call: TRBJ2-1; clone_size: few; cdr3_nt: TGTGCCAGCAGTTACTCGGTAGCGGGATATTACAATGAGCAGTTCTTC; cdr3_aa: CASSYSVAGYYNEQFF
d_call: TRBD1; v_call: TRBV19; j_call: TRBJ2-1; clone_size: -; cdr3_nt: TGTGCCAGTAGTGCTCAGGGGGCTGAGCAGTTCTTC; cdr3_aa: CASSAQGAEQFF
d_call: TRBD1; v_call: TRBV4-2; j_call: TRBJ2-1; clone_size: -; cdr3_nt: TGTGCCAGCAGCCGACAACAGGGGTCTGATGAGCAGTTCTTC; cdr3_aa: CASSRQQGSDEQFF
d_call: TRBD2; v_call: TRBV18; j_call: TRBJ2-1; clone_size: -; cdr3_nt: TGTGCCAGCTCACCTGAGCGGGAGCTTTTCAATGAGCAGTTCTTC; cdr3_aa: CASSPERELFNEQFF
d_call: -; v_call: TRBV15; j_call: TRBJ2-2; clone_size: -; cdr3_nt: TGTGCCACCAGCAGAGCGCAGGGGGGCACCGGGGAGCTGTTTTTT; cdr3_aa: CATSRAQGGTGELFF
d_call: -; v_call: TRBV19; j_call: TRBJ1-1; clone_size: once; cdr3_nt: TGTGCCAGTAGTGGCCTTAGAGTGAACACTGAAGCTTTCTTT; cdr3_aa: CASSGLRVNTEAFF
d_call: TRBD1; v_call: TRBV18; j_call: TRBJ1-1; clone_size: -; cdr3_nt: TGTGCCAGCTCGCGAGGACAGGGGGGGACGAACACTGAAGCTTTCTTT; cdr3_aa: CASSRGQGGTNTEAFF
d_call: -; v_call: TRBV5-1; j_call: TRBJ1-4; clone_size: -; cdr3_nt: TGCGCCAGCAGCTCCGGGCCGGTGGAAAAACTGTTTTTT; cdr3_aa: CASSSGPVEKLFF
d_call: -; v_call: TRBV23-1; j_call: TRBJ2-5; clone_size: -; cdr3_nt: TGCGCCAGCAGTCCTCCGGCCGGGCAGGGAGGAGGAGAGACCCAGTACTTC; cdr3_aa: CASSPPAGQGGGETQYF
d_call: -; v_call: TRBV24-1; j_call: TRBJ2-5; clone_size: -; cdr3_nt: TGTGCCACCAGTGATTTCGGCAGGACGGGAGAGACCCAGTACTTC; cdr3_aa: CATSDFGRTGETQYF
d_call: -; v_call: TRBV5-1; j_call: TRBJ2-7; clone_size: -; cdr3_nt: TGCGCCAGCAGCTTGGGGACCTTATCTGGACAGACCACCTACGAGCAGTACTTC; cdr3_aa: CASSLGTLSGQTTYEQYF
d_call: TRBD1; v_call: TRBV9; j_call: TRBJ2-7; clone_size: -; cdr3_nt: TGTGCCAGCAGCCTACGCGGACAGGCCCGCTCCTACGAGCAGTACTTC; cdr3_aa: CASSLRGQARSYEQYF
d_call: TRBD2; v_call: TRBV5-1; j_call: TRBJ2-7; clone_size: -; cdr3_nt: TGCGCCAGCAGCTCCTCGACTAGCGGAGGGTACGAGCAGTACTTC; cdr3_aa: CASSSSTSGGYEQYF
d_call: -; v_call: TRBV2; j_call: TRBJ2-1; clone_size: -; cdr3_nt: TGTGCCAGCAGTGAAGATTTAGGGGTGGGTGAGCAGTTCTTC; cdr3_aa: CASSEDLGVGEQFF
d_call: -; v_call: TRBV11-2; j_call: TRBJ2-2; clone_size: -; cdr3_nt: TGTGCCAGCAGCCCCCGGGACCCAAACACCGGGGAGCTGTTTTTT; cdr3_aa: CASSPRDPNTGELFF
d_call: TRBD2; v_call: TRBV30; j_call: TRBJ2-7; clone_size: -; cdr3_nt: TGTGCCTGGGCTCGGGAGGCGGTAGGGGAGCAGTACTTC; cdr3_aa: CAWAREAVGEQYF
d_call: -; v_call: TRBV19; j_call: TRBJ1-5; clone_size: -; cdr3_nt: TGTGCCAGTAGTATAGCACGAAGAGGAAGCAATCAGCCCCAGCATTTT; cdr3_aa: CASSIARRGSNQPQHF
d_call: -; v_call: TRBV5-1; j_call: TRBJ2-3; clone_size: -; cdr3_nt: TGCGCCAGCAGTCAGGTAGTGGGTCGGATAGATACGCAGTATTTT; cdr3_aa: CASSQVVGRIDTQYF
d_call: -; v_call: TRBV7-8; j_call: TRBJ1-4; clone_size: -; cdr3_nt: TGTGCCAGCAGCTCCACCGATGAAAAACTGTTTTTT; cdr3_aa: CASSSTDEKLFF
d_call: TRBD1; v_call: TRBV2; j_call: TRBJ1-2; clone_size: -; cdr3_nt: TGTGCCAGCAGCGGGACAGGCGAAGATGGCTACACCTTC; cdr3_aa: CASSGTGEDGYTF
d_call: -; v_call: TRBV12-5; j_call: TRBJ2-4; clone_size: medium-sized; cdr3_nt: TGTGCTAGTGGTCGCTGGACAGAAAACATTCAGTACTTC; cdr3_aa: CASGRWTENIQYF
d_call: -; v_call: TRBV24-1; j_call: TRBJ1-2; clone_size: -; cdr3_nt: TGTGCCACCAGTGATTTGGGGTCTAACTATGGCTACACCTTC; cdr3_aa: CATSDLGSNYGYTF
d_call: TRBD1; v_call: TRBV25-1; j_call: TRBJ1-1; clone_size: -; cdr3_nt: TGTGCCAGCAAAGGAACAGGGGCGATCGGTTCTGAAGCTTTCTTT; cdr3_aa: CASKGTGAIGSEAFF
d_call: TRBD2; v_call: TRBV9; j_call: TRBJ2-5; clone_size: -; cdr3_nt: TGTGCCAGCAGCCCCGCCCCTCGTAGCGGGAGTGAGACCCAGTACTTC; cdr3_aa: CASSPAPRSGSETQYF
d_call: TRBD2; v_call: TRBV18; j_call: TRBJ2-3; clone_size: -; cdr3_nt: TGTGCCAGCTCACGCGGGCAGCTAGCGGGAGAAGATACGCAGTATTTT; cdr3_aa: CASSRGQLAGEDTQYF
d_call: -; v_call: TRBV3-1/TRBV3-2; j_call: TRBJ2-1; clone_size: -; cdr3_nt: TGTGCCAGCAGCCAAGCGTCTAGCAGCTCCTACAATGAGCAGTTCTTC; cdr3_aa: CASSQASSSSYNEQFF
d_call: -; v_call: TRBV29-1; j_call: TRBJ2-3; clone_size: -; cdr3_nt: TGCAGCGTTGAAGATCATACAGATACGCAGTATTTT; cdr3_aa: CSVEDHTDTQYF
d_call: -; v_call: TRBV7-3; j_call: TRBJ2-3; clone_size: -; cdr3_nt: TGTGCCAGCAGCCCCGGGACGGGAGTGGCGCAGTATTTT; cdr3_aa: CASSPGTGVAQYF
d_call: TRBD1; v_call: TRBV10-2; j_call: TRBJ1-5; clone_size: -; cdr3_nt: TGCGCCAGCAGTGAGTGGACAGGGGCAACCGATGGCAATCAGCCCCAGCATTTT; cdr3_aa: CASSEWTGATDGNQPQHF
d_call: TRBD1; v_call: TRBV5-6; j_call: TRBJ1-4; clone_size: -; cdr3_nt: TGTGCCAGCAGCTTGTTGGGACAGGGGGCCAGGACTAATGAAAAACTGTTTTTT; cdr3_aa: CASSLLGQGARTNEKLFF
d_call: -; v_call: TRBV9; j_call: TRBJ2-1; clone_size: -; cdr3_nt: TGTGCCAGCAGCGGATCGGACTGGGACAATGAGCAGTTCTTC; cdr3_aa: CASSGSDWDNEQFF
d_call: TRBD1; v_call: TRBV10-3; j_call: TRBJ2-3; clone_size: large; cdr3_nt: TGTGCCATCAGATCCGGGACAGGCACAGATACGCAGTATTTT; cdr3_aa: CAIRSGTGTDTQYF
d_call: TRBD1; v_call: TRBV7-3; j_call: TRBJ2-7; clone_size: -; cdr3_nt: TGTGCCAGCAGCTTAAGCGGTACAGGGGCCTACGAGCAGTACTTC; cdr3_aa: CASSLSGTGAYEQYF
d_call: -; v_call: TRBV7-9; j_call: TRBJ1-1; clone_size: -; cdr3_nt: TGTGCCAGCAGCCGTTTGCTGAACACTGAAGCTTTCTTT; cdr3_aa: CASSRLLNTEAFF
d_call: TRBD1; v_call: TRBV3-1/TRBV3-2; j_call: TRBJ1-1; clone_size: -; cdr3_nt: TGTGCCAGCAGCCTGGGACAGGGGGCGCGTACTGAAGCTTTCTTT; cdr3_aa: CASSLGQGARTEAFF
d_call: -; v_call: TRBV30; j_call: TRBJ1-5; clone_size: -; cdr3_nt: TGTGCCTGGAGTGTAGTAGGCAGAAACAATCAGCCCCAGCATTTT; cdr3_aa: CAWSVVGRNNQPQHF
d_call: TRBD1; v_call: TRBV5-3; j_call: TRBJ1-4; clone_size: -; cdr3_nt: TGTGCCAGAAGCTCACAGGGGTCGGCCCCTGACGGAAAACTGTTTTTT; cdr3_aa: CARSSQGSAPDGKLFF
d_call: TRBD2; v_call: TRBV4-2; j_call: TRBJ2-7; clone_size: few; cdr3_nt: TGTGCCAGCAGCCAACTCGGAAGCGGGGGACCTTACGAGCAGTACTTC; cdr3_aa: CASSQLGSGGPYEQYF
d_call: -; v_call: TRBV27; j_call: TRBJ1-1; clone_size: -; cdr3_nt: TGTGCCAGCAGTTTATCTTCGGGATATAACACTGAAGCTTTCTTT; cdr3_aa: CASSLSSGYNTEAFF